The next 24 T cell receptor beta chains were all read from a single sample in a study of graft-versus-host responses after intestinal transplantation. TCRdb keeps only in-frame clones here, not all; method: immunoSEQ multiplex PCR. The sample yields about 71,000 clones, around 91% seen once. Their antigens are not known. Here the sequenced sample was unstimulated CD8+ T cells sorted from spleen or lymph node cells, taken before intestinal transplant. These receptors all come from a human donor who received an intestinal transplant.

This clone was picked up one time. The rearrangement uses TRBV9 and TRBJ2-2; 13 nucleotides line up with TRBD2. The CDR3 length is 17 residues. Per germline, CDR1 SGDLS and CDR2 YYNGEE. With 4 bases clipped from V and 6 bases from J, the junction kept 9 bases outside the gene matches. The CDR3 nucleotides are TGTGCCAGCAGCCCCAAGGGGGGACTAGCGGGGCCCGGGGAGCTGTTTTTT. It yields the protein CASSPKGGLAGPGELFF.

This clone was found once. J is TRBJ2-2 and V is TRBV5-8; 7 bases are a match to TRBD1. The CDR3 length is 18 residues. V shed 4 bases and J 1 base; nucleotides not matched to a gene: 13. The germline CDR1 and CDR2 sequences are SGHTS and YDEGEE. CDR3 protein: CASSPAGPGQLNTGELFF. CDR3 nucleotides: TGTGCCAGCAGCCCCGCCGGACCGGGACAGCTGAACACCGGGGAGCTGTTTTTT.

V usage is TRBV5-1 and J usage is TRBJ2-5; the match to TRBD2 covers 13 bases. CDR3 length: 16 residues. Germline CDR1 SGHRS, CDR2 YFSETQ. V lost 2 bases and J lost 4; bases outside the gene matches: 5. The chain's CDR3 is CASSFLGLAGRETQYF. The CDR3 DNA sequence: TGCGCCAGCAGCTTTCTGGGACTAGCGGGGCGAGAGACCCAGTACTTC.

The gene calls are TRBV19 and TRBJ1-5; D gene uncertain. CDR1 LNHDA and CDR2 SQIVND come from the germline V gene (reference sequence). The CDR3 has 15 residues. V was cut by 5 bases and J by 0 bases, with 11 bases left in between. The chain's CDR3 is CASSEPTGSNQPQHF. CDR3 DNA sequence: TGTGCCAGTAGTGAACCCACGGGTAGCAATCAGCCCCAGCATTTT.

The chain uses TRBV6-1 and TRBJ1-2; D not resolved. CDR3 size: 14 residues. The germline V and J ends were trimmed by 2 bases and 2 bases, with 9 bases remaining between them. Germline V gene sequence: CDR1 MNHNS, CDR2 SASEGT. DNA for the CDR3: TGTGCCAGCAGTGAACCAGTAACAAACTATGGCTACACCTTC. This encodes CASSEPVTNYGYTF.

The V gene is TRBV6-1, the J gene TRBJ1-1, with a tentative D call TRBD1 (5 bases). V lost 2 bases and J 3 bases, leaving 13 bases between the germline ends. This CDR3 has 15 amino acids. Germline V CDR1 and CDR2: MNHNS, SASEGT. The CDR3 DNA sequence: TGTGCCAGCAGTGAATACCGGACAAGCTACACTGAAGCTTTCTTT. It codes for CASSEYRTSYTEAFF.

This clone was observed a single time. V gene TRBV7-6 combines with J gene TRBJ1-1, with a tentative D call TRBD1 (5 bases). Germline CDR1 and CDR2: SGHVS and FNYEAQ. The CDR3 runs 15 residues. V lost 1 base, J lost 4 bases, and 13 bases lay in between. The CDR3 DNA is TGTGCCAGCAGCTTAGGTGCGGGGGTTATCACTGAAGCTTTCTTT. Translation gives CASSLGAGVITEAFF.

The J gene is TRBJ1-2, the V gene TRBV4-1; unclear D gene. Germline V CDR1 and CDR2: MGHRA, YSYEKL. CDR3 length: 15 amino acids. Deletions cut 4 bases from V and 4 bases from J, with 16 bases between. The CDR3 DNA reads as TGCGCCAGCAGCCTCTATGACGGGGAGGGCTATGGCTACACCTTC. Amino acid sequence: CASSLYDGEGYGYTF.

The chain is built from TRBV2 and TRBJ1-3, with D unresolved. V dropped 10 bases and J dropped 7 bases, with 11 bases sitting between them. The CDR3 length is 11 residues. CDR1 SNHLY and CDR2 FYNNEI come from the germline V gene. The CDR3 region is CATLKRNTIYF. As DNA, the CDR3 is TGTGCCACCCTAAAGAGGAACACCATATATTTT. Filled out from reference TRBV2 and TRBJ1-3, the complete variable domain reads EPEVTQTPSHQVTQMGQEVILRCVPISNHLYFYWYRQILGQKVEFLVSFYNNEISEKSEIFDDQFSVERPDGSNFTLKIRSTKLEDSAMYFCATLKRNTIYFGEGSWLTVV.

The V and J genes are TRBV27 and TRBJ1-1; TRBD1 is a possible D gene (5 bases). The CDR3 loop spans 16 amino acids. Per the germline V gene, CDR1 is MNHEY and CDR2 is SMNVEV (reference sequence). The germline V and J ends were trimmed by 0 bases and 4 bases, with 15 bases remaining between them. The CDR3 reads CASSLSAGDWGTEAFF. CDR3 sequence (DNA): TGTGCCAGCAGTTTATCGGCGGGGGATTGGGGCACTGAAGCTTTCTTT.

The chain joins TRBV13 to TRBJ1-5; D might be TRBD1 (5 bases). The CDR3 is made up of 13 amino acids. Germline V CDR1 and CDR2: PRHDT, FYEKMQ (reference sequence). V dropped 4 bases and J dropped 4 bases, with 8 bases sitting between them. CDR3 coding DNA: TGTGCCAGCAGCTCCTCAGGGAATCAGCCCCAGCATTTT. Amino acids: CASSSSGNQPQHF.

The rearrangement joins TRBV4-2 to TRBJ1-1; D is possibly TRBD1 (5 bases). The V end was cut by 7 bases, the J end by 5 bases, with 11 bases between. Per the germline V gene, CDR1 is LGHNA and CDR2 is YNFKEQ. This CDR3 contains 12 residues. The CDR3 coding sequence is TGTGCCAGCAACTCCCAGGGAACTGAAGCTTTCTTT. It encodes CASNSQGTEAFF.

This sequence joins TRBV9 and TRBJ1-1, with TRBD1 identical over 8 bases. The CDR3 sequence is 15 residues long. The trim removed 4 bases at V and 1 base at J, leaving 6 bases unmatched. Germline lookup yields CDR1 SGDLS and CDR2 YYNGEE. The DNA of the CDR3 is TGTGCCAGCAGCACCTCCGGGACAGGGAACACTGAAGCTTTCTTT. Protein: CASSTSGTGNTEAFF.

The CDR3 sequence is CASSEGTRHTDTQYF. CDR3 bases: TGCGCCAGCAGTGAGGGGACACGGCACACAGATACGCAGTATTTT. The chain carries TRBV10-1 and TRBJ2-3; tentative D call: TRBD1 (6 bases). Germline loops: CDR1 WNHNN, CDR2 SYGVQD (reference sequence). V lost 2 bases to trimming and J lost 2 bases, with 11 bases between them. CDR3 length: 15 amino acids.

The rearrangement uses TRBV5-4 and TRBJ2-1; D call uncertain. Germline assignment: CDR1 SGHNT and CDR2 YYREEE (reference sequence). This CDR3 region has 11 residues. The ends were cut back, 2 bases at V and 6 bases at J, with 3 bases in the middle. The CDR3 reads CASSLLNEQFF. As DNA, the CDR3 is TGTGCCAGCAGCTTACTCAATGAGCAGTTCTTC.

The CDR3 nucleotides read TGTGCCAGTAGTCTTGACATCTACCACCCCTACGAGCAGTACTTC. Translating gives CASSLDIYHPYEQYF. The chain links TRBV19 to TRBJ2-7, with D uncertain. Deletions cut 5 bases from V and 2 bases from J, with 16 bases between. The CDR3 loop spans 15 amino acids. CDR1 and CDR2 from the germline V gene are LNHDA and SQIVND (reference sequence). The full variable domain, its missing parts supplied by reference TRBV19 and TRBJ2-7, is DGGITQSPKYLFRKEGQNVTLSCEQNLNHDAMYWYRQDPGQGLRLIYYSQIVNDFQKGDIAEGYSVSREKKESFPLTVTSAQKNPTAFYLCASSLDIYHPYEQYFGPGTRLTVT.

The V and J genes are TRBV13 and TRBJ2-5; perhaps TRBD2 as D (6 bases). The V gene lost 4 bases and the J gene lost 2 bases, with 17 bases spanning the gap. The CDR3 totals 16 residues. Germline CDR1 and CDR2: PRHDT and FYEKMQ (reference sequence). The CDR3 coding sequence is TGTGCCAGCAGCTCCACAGGAGGGACCACACAAGAGACCCAGTACTTC. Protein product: CASSSTGGTTQETQYF.

The CDR3 sequence: CASIRTGRQPQHF. The CDR3 DNA sequence: TGTGCCAGCATCCGGACAGGGCGTCAGCCCCAGCATTTT. This chain joins TRBV6-6 and TRBJ1-5; 8 nucleotides match TRBD1. Per germline, CDR1 MNHNY and CDR2 SVGAGI (reference sequence). The CDR3 extends over 13 amino acids. After removal of 7 bases from V and 6 bases from J, the junction contained 5 bases not matched to a gene.

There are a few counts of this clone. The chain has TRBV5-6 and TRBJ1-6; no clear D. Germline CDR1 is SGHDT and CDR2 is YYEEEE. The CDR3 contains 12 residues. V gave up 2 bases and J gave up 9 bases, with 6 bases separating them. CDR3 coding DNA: TGTGCCAGCAGCTTCGGGAGTTCACCCCTCCACTTT. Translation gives CASSFGSSPLHF.

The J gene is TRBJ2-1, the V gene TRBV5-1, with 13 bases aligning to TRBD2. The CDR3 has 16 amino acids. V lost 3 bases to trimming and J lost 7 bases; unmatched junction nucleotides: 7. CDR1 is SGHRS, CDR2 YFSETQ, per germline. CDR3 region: CASSSTSGGAVNEQFF. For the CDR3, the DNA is TGCGCCAGCAGCTCAACTAGCGGGGGGGCGGTAAATGAGCAGTTCTTC.

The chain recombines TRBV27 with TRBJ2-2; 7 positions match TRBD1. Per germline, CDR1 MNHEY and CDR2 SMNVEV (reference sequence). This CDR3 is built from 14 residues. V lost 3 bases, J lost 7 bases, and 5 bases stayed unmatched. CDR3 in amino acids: CASSLGQGVGELFF. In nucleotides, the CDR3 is TGTGCCAGCAGTTTGGGGCAGGGGGTCGGGGAGCTGTTTTTT.

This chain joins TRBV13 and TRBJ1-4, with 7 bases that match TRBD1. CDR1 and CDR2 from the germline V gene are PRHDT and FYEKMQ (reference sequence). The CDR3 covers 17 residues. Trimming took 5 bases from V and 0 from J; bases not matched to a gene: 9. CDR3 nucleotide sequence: TGTGCCAGCAGCAACGAGGGGACAGCCACAACTAATGAAAAACTGTTTTTT. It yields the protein CASSNEGTATTNEKLFF.

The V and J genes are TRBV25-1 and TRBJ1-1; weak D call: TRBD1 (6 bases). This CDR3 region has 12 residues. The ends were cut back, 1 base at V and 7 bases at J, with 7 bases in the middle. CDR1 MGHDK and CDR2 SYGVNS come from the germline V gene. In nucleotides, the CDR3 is TGTGCCAGCAGTGAATGGACAGATGAAGCTTTCTTT. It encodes CASSEWTDEAFF.

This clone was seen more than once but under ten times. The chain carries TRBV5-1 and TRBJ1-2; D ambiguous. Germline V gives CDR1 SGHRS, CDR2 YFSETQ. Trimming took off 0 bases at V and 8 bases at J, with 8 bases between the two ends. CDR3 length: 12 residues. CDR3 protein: CASSLGAAGYTF. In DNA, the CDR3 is TGCGCCAGCAGCTTGGGCGCAGCGGGCTACACCTTC.